This T cell receptor beta chain was found in a study of cytomegalovirus exposure and HLA in healthy donors (TCRdb year 2017). With respect to the entire study: An earlier analysis of several hundred of the donors reported approximately 260 Gb of sequence data and 95 million to 140 million unique TCR beta sequences obtained from 180 million or so T cells. Roughly 300 gigabases of sequencing data and around 88 million unique TCR sequences made up an early release that covered roughly 670 HLA-typed donors. Among the roughly 430 genotyped donors, around 79% belonged to the genetic ancestry cluster associated with self-reported Caucasian donors. The study aimed to test whether signatures of past pathogen exposure could be identified by cataloging public T cell receptors. The study profiled the T cell repertoires of 550 to 700 subjects by immunosequencing and related them to cytomegalovirus serostatus. A separate validation cohort of more than 100 different subjects was used in addition to the roughly 620-subject first cohort. To predict cytomegalovirus infection status, the study combined high-throughput TCR immunosequencing, statistical association of individual TCRs with disease status, and machine learning. To study patterns of TCR occurrence, a later analysis re-analyzed previously published TCR beta repertoires from 600 to 750 donors and added high-resolution HLA genotyping. The later analysis used no new phenotypic data to find candidate immune exposures, relying instead on TCR beta sequences and their occurrence across donors. An earlier analysis of around 640 of the donors used high-throughput TCR beta sequencing to judge whether each TCR beta V gene segment behaved as functional or pseudogenic. Alongside the repertoire data, information on donor age, sex, ethnicity and CMV serostatus was compiled. A later genetic analysis took genome-wide SNP genotypes for about three fifths of the roughly 670 donors and used that subset as a discovery cohort. Every repertoire in the discovery cohort had been generated on one and the same sequencing platform. Class I and class II HLA loci were covered by the typing at four-digit resolution. Typing coverage varied by locus: roughly 629-630 donors for A, B, C, DRB1 and DQB1; approximately 500 for DQA1; more than 600 for DPA1; approximately 470 for DPB1. Roughly five DR-DQ haplotypes were treated as single units for association and clustering because of strong linkage in the cohort. Among 300 to 500 genotyped donors of the cohort, an average of about 240,000 unique TCR beta nucleotide sequences was sequenced per donor, of which about 18% were non-productive.

On the study overall, not on this receptor specifically: The 87-base-pair reads could not distinguish some IMGT-functional V segments, including TRBV6-2 and TRBV6-3, so those segments were excluded. In a later genetic analysis, a missense DCLRE1C variant was associated with V-gene and J-gene trimming of TCR beta chains, and the association was replicated in an independent cohort. A further reported finding was that TCR beta sequences accurately predicted the HLA-A and HLA-B alleles for most subjects in the first cohort. A group of highly shared sequence variants was considered likely to be a technical artifact of the sequencing pipeline. Broadly in line with IMGT annotations, most TCR beta V segments showed up in productive rearrangements about 87% or about 30% of the time in an earlier analysis of 587 of the donors. Because counts were too low, some 17 rarely observed V segments, including chromosome 9 orphons, were excluded from the earlier analysis of about 500 of the donors. Sequencing depth was assumed to be roughly uniform across donors in the presence/absence analyses, though that assumption may not hold. Most TCR sequences were observed very rarely across donors, whereas some public TCRs were present in many individuals. Immune exposure information for the cohort was limited to CMV serostatus. Correlated functional status among segregating V segments might be attributable to linkage disequilibrium, but an unknown experimental factor could not be ruled out. A later analysis reported that several top co-occurrence clusters appeared linked to parvovirus B19, influenza, CMV and Epstein-Barr virus. Because HLA typing was unavailable for some donors at each locus, only the typed subset was used in association tests. According to a later analysis, TCR association rates differed among HLA loci, with DRB1 alleles showing the most associated TCRs and HLA-C alleles showing the fewest. Strong co-occurrence of HLA alleles, especially DR and DQ, made assigning TCR associations to individual alleles difficult. The study gave a list of some 150 TCR beta chains associated with cytomegalovirus. Compared with the roughly 700-donor mean, donors in an Asian-associated ancestry cluster had fewer N-insertions in productive TCRs, according to a later genetic analysis. In a later analysis, HLA-associated TCR beta chains were found to be more clonally expanded and to have lower generation probabilities than equally common non-associated chains. Only TCR beta chains were sequenced in this cohort, and the absence of alpha or paired-chain data limited detectable features. The classifier was reported to diagnose cytomegalovirus status with high specificity and sensitivity in both the original and validation cohorts. Specific HLA alleles were associated with 15,000 to 20,000 TCR beta sequences at a false discovery rate of 0.05 in a later analysis. According to the authors, the approach could potentially be generalized to other disease states and immunological phenotypes. A few of the identified cytomegalovirus-associated TCR beta chains were confirmed in vitro to be specific for cytomegalovirus antigens. In a later analysis, most CMV-associated TCR beta chains were found to appear HLA-restricted, with HLA associations seemingly driven largely by CMV exposure.

In total, over 600 healthy bone marrow donors made up the cohort. Cohort members were all nominally healthy when sampled, although unrecorded immune exposures were likely present. The donor tested CMV seropositive and was one of the 289 seropositive cohort members. A peripheral blood sample was provided by each donor, and peripheral blood mononuclear cells were used for TCR beta sequencing. The Qiagen DNeasy Blood Extraction Kit was used to extract genomic DNA from the blood cell samples. To prepare the library, the immunoSEQ multiplex PCR assay was applied. For the multiplex PCR, a mixture combining 60 forward primers for TCR Vbeta segments and 13 reverse primers for TCR Jbeta segments was used. Amplification of the CDR3 region of rearranged TCR beta genes was performed with a multiplex PCR assay on genomic DNA. Amplified TCR beta libraries were sequenced as 87-base-pair reads on the Illumina HiSeq System. On the study's bioinformatics: A later analysis tallied some 79 million unique TCR beta chains across the 650 to 750 repertoires, and approximately 9.9 million of those chains were shared by two or more donors. Raw reads were error-corrected and collapsed into unique sequences with a nearest-neighbor algorithm that merged closely related sequences to remove PCR and sequencing errors. To assign V, D and J gene segments, CDR3 sequences were aligned to IMGT reference sequences. Each retained sequence needed at least a six-nucleotide match to both a V gene segment and a J gene segment. A rearrangement counted as productive if the CDR3 had no stop codons and remained in frame with V and J, and every other rearrangement counted as non-productive. Following IMGT convention, CDR3 was defined as the stretch from the second conserved V-encoded cysteine up to the conserved J-encoded phenylalanine. In an earlier analysis of approximately 500 of the donors, sequences lacking an unambiguous match to a single V gene segment were excluded. In an earlier analysis of some 590 of the donors, a V segment was called functional when productive rearrangements were above 56.7%, and segregating when the standard deviation between donors exceeded 5%. A statistical classification framework was developed to diagnose cytomegalovirus status using the catalog of TCR beta chain sequences. In a later analysis, TCR nucleotide sequences were compared against IMGT/GENE-DB human TR gene sequences so that V and J genes could be assigned. In a later analysis, CDR3 sequences and most-parsimonious VDJ recombination scenarios were assigned using the TCRdist pipeline. In a later analysis, each TCR beta chain was defined by its CDR3 amino acid sequence together with its V-gene family, and reads without a unique V-gene family were excluded. To address suspected cross-contamination and a sequencing artifact, a later analysis removed 550 to 750 highly shared, low-generation-probability nucleotide sequences. For each public chain, a later analysis derived a clonal expansion index from normalized ranks of inferred template counts within each repertoire. A later analysis computed generation probabilities with a VDJ recombination model fitted to out-of-frame rearrangements, and checked the results against IGoR. In a later analysis, hypergeometric tests were used to score TCR-TCR, TCR-HLA and TCR-CMV co-occurrence, with a repertoire-size bias correction applied to TCR pairs. A later analysis estimated false discovery rates by permuting HLA or CMV assignments 20 times. A later analysis grouped co-occurring TCRs with DBSCAN, adding TCRdist sequence similarity when clustering within HLA-allele-positive subsets. Co-occurrence clustering excluded repertoires with fewer than 30,000 or more than 120,000 public chains, plus five with anomalous nucleotide sharing. TCRdb retrieved this table from immuneACCESS and kept in-frame rearrangements only. Not all clones are present; in checked studies, unresolved V genes account for under half, and no reason is known for the remainder. V, J and clone size were drawn from that table, and D and trimming were deduced from the DNA. The sample data list some 200,000 clones, and about 70% of these were observed just once. The biggest ten clones account for about 3% of the sample.

On this clone: The target of this receptor is not known. No much larger clone exists at a distance of one base, and base qualities are not known.

From the cysteine up to the phenylalanine, the CDR3 has a length of 13 residues. Here the CDR3 DNA is all that survives: 39 bases in frame from base 1. The TCR comes from a middle-aged man in good health and CMV-seropositive. This receptor chain uses TRBV21-1 and TRBJ2-7; the D segment call TRBD1 is taken from the table without a DNA check. TRBV21-1 is a pseudogene locus. The specimen was PBMCs. The DNA sequence is TGTGCCAGCAGCAAGGACACCAACTACGAGCAGTACTTC. Its protein is CASSKDTNYEQYF.